This T cell receptor (beta chain) was identified during a study of blood T cells in healthy people across ages. The study's findings and limits: Correlation between TCR beta diversity and naive T cell percentage was strong.

The extraction recovered at least 5.5 micrograms of total RNA per sample. As concerns this clonotype: What it recognizes is unknown. An end of the junction differs from the germline gene, which may be a read error.

The germline V gene encodes CDR1 MDHEN and CDR2 SYDVKM. CDR3 length: 15 residues. For the second PCR, which ran for about 7 to 12 cycles, a sample-barcoded 5' primer and a J-beta primer mix were used. TCRdb passed the 5' RACE reads through MiXCR, listing each CDR3 protein once. Among around 1,100,000 distinct CDR3 sequences, roughly two fifths were seen once, and the ten largest hold over 10%. The clonotype comes from a man between 18 and 29 years old in good health. Sequenced sample: blood. V is TRBV28 and J is TRBJ1-1; no definite D call. The CDR3 spells CTSSLNQEANTEAFF. The CDR3 coding sequence is TGTACCAGCAGTTTAAATCAGGAGGCGAACACTGAAGCTTTCTTT.